The source of this TCR beta chain is a study of T cells in Graves' hyperthyroidism and ophthalmopathy. Study results and caveats: Also found in blood were most expanded thyroid clonotypes above 0.001.

Under 3 months was the duration of disease in ophthalmopathy patients, who also had a Clinical Activity Score of at least 3 and a NOSPECS grade of at least 4. Patients were excluded for uncontrolled infection, other autoimmune disease, pregnancy or lactation. The investigators amplified TCR beta CDR3 regions from RNA transcripts. The HTBI primer set was used in a first-round RT-PCR of the TCR CDR3. TCRdb itself ran the multiplex PCR reads through MiXCR, one entry per CDR3 protein. The sample contains approximately 600,000 distinct CDR3 sequences, less than 25% of which appear only once. This clonotype was seen repeatedly, ten times or more. The antigen is unknown. The TCR was taken from a man between 25 and 39 years old with Graves' ophthalmopathy. Input material: blood.

The CDR3 DNA is TGTGCCAGCAGTCGTGCAGGGGTAGAGACCCAGTACTTC. Its translation: CASSRAGVETQYF. J is TRBJ2-5 and V is TRBV28, with a possible D match to TRBD1 (6 bases). V was pared by 5 bases and J by 4 bases, with 11 bases between. The CDR3 is 13 residues long. CDR1 MDHEN and CDR2 SYDVKM come from the germline V gene.